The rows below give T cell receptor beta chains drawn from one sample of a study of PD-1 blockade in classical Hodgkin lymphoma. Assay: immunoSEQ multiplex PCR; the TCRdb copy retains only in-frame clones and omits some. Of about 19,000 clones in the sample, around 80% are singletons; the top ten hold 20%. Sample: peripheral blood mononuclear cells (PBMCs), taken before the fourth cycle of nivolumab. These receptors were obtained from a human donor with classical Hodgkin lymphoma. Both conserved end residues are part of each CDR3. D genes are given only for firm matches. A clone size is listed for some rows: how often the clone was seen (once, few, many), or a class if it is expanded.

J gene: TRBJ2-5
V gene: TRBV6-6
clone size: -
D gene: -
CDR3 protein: CASRTRETQYF
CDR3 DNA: TGTGCCAGCAGGACCCGAGAGACCCAGTACTTC

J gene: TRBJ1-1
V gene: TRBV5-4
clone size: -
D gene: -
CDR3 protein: CASSLFGNTEAFF
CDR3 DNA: TGTGCCAGCAGCTTGTTTGGGAACACTGAAGCTTTCTTT

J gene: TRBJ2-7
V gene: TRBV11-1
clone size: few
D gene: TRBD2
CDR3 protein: CASSSLFSGGVHEQYF
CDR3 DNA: TGTGCCAGCAGCTCGCTTTTTAGCGGGGGGGTGCACGAGCAGTACTTC

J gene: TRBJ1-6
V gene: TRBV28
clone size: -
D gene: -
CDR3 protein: CASRPVLYNSPLHF
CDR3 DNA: TGTGCCAGCAGACCGGTACTTTATAATTCACCCCTCCACTTT

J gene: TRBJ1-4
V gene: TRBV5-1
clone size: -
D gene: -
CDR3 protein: CASSLIVGGGSTNEKLFF
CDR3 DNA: TGCGCCAGCAGCTTGATTGTCGGGGGCGGATCAACTAATGAAAAACTGTTTTTT

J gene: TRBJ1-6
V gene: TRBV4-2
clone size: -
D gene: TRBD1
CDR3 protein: CASSQTGGRNSPLHF
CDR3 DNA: TGTGCCAGCAGCCAAACAGGGGGCCGGAATTCACCCCTCCACTTT

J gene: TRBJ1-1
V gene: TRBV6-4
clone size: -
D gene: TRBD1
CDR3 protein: CASSGGTGRGNTEAFF
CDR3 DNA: TGTGCCAGCAGTGGAGGGACAGGGAGGGGGAACACTGAAGCTTTCTTT

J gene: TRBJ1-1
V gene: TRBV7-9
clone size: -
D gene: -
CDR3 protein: CASSLGQVGTEAFF
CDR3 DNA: TGTGCCAGCAGCTTAGGACAGGTAGGGACTGAAGCTTTCTTT

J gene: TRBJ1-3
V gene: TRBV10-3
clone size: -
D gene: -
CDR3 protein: CAISAKSGDLSGNTIYF
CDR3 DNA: TGTGCCATCAGTGCCAAATCAGGGGACTTATCTGGAAACACCATATATTTT

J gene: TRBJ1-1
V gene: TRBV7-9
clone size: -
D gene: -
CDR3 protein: CASSLRSGPTEAFF
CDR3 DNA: TGTGCCAGCAGCTTACGATCGGGGCCCACTGAAGCTTTCTTT

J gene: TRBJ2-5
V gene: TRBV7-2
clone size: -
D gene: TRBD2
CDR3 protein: CASSLGLAGAPQETQYF
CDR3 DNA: TGTGCCAGCAGCCTCGGACTAGCGGGGGCACCCCAAGAGACCCAGTACTTC

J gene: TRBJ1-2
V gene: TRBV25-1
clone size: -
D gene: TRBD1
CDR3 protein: CATFTRTGFNYGYTF
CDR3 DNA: TGTGCCACCTTCACTAGGACAGGGTTTAACTATGGCTACACCTTC

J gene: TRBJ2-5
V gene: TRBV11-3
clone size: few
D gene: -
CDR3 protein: CASSTGDRQETQYF
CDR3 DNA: TGTGCCAGCAGCACCGGAGACCGCCAAGAGACCCAGTACTTC

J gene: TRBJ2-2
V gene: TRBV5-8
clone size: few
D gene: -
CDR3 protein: CASSSAWGNTGELFF
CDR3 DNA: TGTGCCAGCAGCTCTGCGTGGGGGAACACCGGGGAGCTGTTTTTT

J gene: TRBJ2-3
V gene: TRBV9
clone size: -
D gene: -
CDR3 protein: CASSVRPSMGTDTQYF
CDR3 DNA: TGTGCCAGCAGCGTAAGACCCAGCATGGGCACAGATACGCAGTATTTT

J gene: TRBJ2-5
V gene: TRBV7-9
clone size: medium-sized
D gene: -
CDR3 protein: CASRGPQETQYF
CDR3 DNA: TGTGCCAGCAGGGGGCCTCAAGAGACCCAGTACTTC

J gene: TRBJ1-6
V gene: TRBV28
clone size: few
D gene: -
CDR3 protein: CASSLSGVLNSPLHF
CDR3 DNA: TGTGCCAGCAGTTTGTCAGGGGTCCTTAATTCACCCCTCCACTTT

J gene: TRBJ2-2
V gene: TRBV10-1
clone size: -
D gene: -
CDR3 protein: CASSFHRAGELFF
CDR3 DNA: TGCGCCAGCAGTTTCCACAGGGCCGGGGAGCTGTTTTTT

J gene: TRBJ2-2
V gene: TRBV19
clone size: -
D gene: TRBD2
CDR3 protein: CASIPTSGGANTGELFF
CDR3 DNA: TGTGCCAGTATCCCGACTAGCGGGGGCGCGAACACCGGGGAGCTGTTTTTT

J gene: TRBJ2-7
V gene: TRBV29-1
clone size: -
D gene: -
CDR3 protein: CSVLWEYPYEQYF
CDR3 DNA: TGCAGCGTTTTGTGGGAGTATCCCTACGAGCAGTACTTC

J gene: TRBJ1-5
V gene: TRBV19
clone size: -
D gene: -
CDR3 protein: CASSILGDDRPQHF
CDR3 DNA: TGTGCCAGTAGTATATTGGGAGACGACCGGCCCCAGCATTTT

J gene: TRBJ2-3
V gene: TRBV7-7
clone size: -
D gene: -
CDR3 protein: CASSLLTGITDTQYF
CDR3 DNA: TGTGCTAGCAGCTTGTTAACAGGGATCACAGATACGCAGTATTTT

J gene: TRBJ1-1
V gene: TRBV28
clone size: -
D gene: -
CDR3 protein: CASTEDSTRTEAFF
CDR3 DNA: TGTGCCAGCACTGAAGACTCCACAAGAACTGAAGCTTTCTTT

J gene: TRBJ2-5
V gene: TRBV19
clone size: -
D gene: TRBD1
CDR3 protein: CASSIAPTGAYQETQYF
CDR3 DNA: TGTGCCAGTAGTATCGCCCCGACAGGGGCCTACCAAGAGACCCAGTACTTC

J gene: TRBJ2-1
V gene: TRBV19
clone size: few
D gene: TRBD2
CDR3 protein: CASSQAGVTYNEQFF
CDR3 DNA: TGTGCCAGTAGTCAAGCGGGGGTAACCTACAATGAGCAGTTCTTC

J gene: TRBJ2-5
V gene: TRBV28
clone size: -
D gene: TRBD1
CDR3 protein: CASSWTGGTETQYF
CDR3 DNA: TGTGCCAGCAGCTGGACAGGGGGCACAGAGACCCAGTACTTC

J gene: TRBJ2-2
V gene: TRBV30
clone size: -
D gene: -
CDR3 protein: CAWSRDWNTGELFF
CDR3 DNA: TGTGCCTGGAGCAGGGACTGGAACACCGGGGAGCTGTTTTTT

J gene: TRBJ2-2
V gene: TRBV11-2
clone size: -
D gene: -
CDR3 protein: CASSLDRQVTGELFF
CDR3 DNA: TGTGCCAGCAGCTTAGATCGGCAGGTTACCGGGGAGCTGTTTTTT

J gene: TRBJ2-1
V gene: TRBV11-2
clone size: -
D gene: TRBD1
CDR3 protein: CASSAVQGEQFF
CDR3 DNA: TGTGCCAGCAGCGCCGTACAGGGGGAGCAGTTCTTC

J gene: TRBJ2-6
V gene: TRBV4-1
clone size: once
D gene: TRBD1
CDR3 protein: CASSQAWIQGNSGANVLTF
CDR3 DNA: TGCGCCAGCAGCCAAGCCTGGATACAGGGGAATTCTGGGGCCAACGTCCTGACTTTC

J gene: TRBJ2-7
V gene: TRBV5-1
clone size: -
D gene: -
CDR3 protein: CASSSPGTYEQYF
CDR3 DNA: TGCGCCAGCAGCTCCCCTGGGACTTACGAGCAGTACTTC

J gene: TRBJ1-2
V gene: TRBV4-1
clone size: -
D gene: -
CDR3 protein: CASSSNRATFSYGYTF
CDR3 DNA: TGCGCCAGCAGCTCGAATCGGGCAACCTTTAGCTATGGCTACACCTTC

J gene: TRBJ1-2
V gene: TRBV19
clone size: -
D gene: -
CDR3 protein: CASSLLGGDYGYTF
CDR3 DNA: TGTGCCAGTAGTCTCTTAGGAGGGGACTATGGCTACACCTTC

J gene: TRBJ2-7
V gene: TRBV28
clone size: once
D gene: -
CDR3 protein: CASSFPGGAAYEQYF
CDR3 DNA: TGTGCCAGCAGTTTTCCGGGGGGCGCCGCCTACGAGCAGTACTTC

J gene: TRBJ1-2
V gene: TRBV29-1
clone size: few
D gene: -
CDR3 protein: CSVLSARDGYTF
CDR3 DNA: TGCAGCGTACTCAGTGCTAGGGATGGCTACACCTTC

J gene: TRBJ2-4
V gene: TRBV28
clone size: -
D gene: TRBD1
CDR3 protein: CASSLLGQGKNIQYF
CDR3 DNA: TGTGCCAGCAGTTTATTGGGACAGGGGAAAAACATTCAGTACTTC

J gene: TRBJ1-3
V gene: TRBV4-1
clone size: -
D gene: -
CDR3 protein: CASSRLWTASRSRSGNTIYF
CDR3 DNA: TGCGCCAGCAGCCGCCTATGGACAGCCTCTCGTAGTCGCTCTGGAAACACCATATATTTT